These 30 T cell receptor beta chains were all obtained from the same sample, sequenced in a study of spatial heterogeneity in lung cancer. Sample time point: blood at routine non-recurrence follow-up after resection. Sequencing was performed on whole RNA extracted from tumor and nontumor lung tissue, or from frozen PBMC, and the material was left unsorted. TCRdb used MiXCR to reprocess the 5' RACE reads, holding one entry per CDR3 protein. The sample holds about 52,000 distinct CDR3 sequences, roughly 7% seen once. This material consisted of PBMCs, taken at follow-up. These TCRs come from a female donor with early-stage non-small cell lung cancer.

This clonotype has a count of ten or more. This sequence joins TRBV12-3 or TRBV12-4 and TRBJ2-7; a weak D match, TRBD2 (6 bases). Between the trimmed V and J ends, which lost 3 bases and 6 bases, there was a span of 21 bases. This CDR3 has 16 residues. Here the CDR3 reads CASSFISGGGPGEQYF. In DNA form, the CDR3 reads TGTGCCAGCAGTTTTATTAGCGGTGGGGGACCGGGCGAGCAGTACTTC.

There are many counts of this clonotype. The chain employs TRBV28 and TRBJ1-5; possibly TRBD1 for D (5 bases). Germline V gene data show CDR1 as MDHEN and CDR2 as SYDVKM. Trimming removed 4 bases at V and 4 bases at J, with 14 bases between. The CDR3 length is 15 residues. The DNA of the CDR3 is TGTGCCAGCAGTTCCCGGCAGGGAAGGAATCAGCCCCAGCATTTT. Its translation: CASSSRQGRNQPQHF.

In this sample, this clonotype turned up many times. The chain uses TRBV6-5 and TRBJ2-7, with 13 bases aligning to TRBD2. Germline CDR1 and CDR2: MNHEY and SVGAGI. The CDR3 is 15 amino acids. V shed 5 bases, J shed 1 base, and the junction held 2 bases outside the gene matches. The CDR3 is CASSRTSGGSYEQYF. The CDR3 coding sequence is TGTGCCAGCAGTCGGACTAGCGGGGGTTCCTACGAGCAGTACTTC.

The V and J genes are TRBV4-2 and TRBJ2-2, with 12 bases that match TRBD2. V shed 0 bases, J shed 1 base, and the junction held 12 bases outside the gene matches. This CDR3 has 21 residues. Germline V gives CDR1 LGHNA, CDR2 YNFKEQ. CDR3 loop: CASSQESGRLGLAGNTGELFF. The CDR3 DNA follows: TGTGCCAGCAGCCAAGAGAGCGGGAGGTTGGGACTAGCGGGGAACACCGGGGAGCTGTTTTTT.

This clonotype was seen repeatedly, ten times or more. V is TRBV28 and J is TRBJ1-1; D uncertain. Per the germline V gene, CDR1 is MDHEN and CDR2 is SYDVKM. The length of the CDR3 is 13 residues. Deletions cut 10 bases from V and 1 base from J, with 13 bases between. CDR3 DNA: TGTGCCACCAGCACCGACCCGAACACTGAAGCTTTCTTT. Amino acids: CATSTDPNTEAFF.

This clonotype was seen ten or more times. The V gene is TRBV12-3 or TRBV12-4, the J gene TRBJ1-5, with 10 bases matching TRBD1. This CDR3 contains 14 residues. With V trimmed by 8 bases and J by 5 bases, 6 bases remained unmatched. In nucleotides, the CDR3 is TGTGCCAGCTCGACGACAGGGGGCTATCAGCCCCAGCATTTT. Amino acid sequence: CASSTTGGYQPQHF.

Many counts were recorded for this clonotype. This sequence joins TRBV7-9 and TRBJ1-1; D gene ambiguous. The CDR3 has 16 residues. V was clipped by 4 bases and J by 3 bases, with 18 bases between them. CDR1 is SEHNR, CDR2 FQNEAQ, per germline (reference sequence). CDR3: CASSSPPVEGYTEAFF. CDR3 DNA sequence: TGTGCCAGCAGCTCCCCACCCGTGGAAGGGTACACTGAAGCTTTCTTT.

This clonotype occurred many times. Here the CDR3 reads CASSLAWGSTEAFF. CDR3 nucleotide sequence: TGTGCCAGCAGCTTGGCCTGGGGTTCCACTGAAGCTTTCTTT. The chain employs TRBV5-6 and TRBJ1-1; no clear D gene. Trimming removed 0 bases from V and 4 bases from J, with 10 bases in between. CDR3 length: 14 residues. Per the germline V gene, CDR1 is SGHDT and CDR2 is YYEEEE.

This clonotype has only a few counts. CDR3 sequence reads: CASSSGTSGGPSTDTQYF. The CDR3 nucleotides read TGCGCCAGCAGCTCCGGGACTAGCGGGGGGCCTAGCACAGATACGCAGTATTTT. This sequence joins TRBV5-1 and TRBJ2-3, with 15 bases that match TRBD2. From germline, CDR1 is SGHRS and CDR2 YFSETQ. The CDR3 has 18 amino acids. V gave up 3 bases and J gave up 0 bases; unmatched junction bases: 5.

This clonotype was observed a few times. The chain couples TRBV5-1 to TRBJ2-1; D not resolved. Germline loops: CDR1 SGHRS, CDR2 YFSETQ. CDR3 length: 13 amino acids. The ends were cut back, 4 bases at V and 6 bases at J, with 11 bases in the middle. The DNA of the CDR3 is TGCGCCAGCAGCCTTGGACCGACCAATGAGCAGTTCTTC. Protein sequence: CASSLGPTNEQFF. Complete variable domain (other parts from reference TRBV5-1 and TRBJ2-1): KAGVTQTPRYLIKTRGQQVTLSCSPISGHRSVSWYQQTPGQGLQFLFEYFSETQRNKGNFPGRFSGRQFSNSRSEMNVSTLELGDSALYLCASSLGPTNEQFFGPGTRLTVL.

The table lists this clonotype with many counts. The CDR3 sequence: CASTRQGEIYEQYF. The CDR3 nucleotides are TGTGCCAGCACACGACAGGGGGAGATCTACGAGCAGTACTTC. The rearrangement joins TRBV6-2 or TRBV6-3 to TRBJ2-7; TRBD1 matches at 9 bases. With V trimmed by 7 bases and J by 3 bases, 7 bases remained unmatched. Germline-derived CDR1 and CDR2 are MNHEY and SVGEGT. The CDR3 consists of 14 residues.

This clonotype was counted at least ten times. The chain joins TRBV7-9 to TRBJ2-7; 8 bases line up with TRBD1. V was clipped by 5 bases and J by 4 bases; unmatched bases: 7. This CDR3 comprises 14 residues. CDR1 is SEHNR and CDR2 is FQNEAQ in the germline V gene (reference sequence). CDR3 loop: CASSPRQGWYEQYF. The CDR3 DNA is TGTGCCAGCAGCCCTCGACAGGGGTGGTACGAGCAGTACTTC.

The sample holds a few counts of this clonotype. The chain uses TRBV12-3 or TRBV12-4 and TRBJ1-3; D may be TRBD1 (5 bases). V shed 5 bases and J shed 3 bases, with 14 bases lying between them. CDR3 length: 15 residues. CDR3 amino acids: CASSVRVVSGNTIYF. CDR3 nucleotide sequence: TGTGCCAGCAGTGTCAGGGTAGTCAGTGGAAACACCATATATTTT.

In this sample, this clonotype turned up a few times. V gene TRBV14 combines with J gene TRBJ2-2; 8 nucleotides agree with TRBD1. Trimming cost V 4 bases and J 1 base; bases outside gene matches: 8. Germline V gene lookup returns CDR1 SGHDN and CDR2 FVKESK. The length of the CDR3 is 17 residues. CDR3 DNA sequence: TGTGCCAGCAGCCCCAGGACAGGGAGAATGAACACCGGGGAGCTGTTTTTT. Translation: CASSPRTGRMNTGELFF.

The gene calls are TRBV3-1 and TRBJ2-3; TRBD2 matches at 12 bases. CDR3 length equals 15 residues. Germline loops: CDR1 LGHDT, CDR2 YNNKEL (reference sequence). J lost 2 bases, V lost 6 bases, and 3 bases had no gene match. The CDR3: CASRRLAGATDTQYF. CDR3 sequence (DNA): TGTGCCAGCAGACGACTAGCGGGGGCCACAGATACGCAGTATTTT.

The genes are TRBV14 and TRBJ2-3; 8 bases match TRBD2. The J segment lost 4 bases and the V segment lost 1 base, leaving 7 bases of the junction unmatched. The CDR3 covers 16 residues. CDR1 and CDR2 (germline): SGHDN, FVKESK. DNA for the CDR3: TGTGCCAGCAGCCAAGTACCGGGACTAGGGGCAGATACGCAGTATTTT. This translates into CASSQVPGLGADTQYF.

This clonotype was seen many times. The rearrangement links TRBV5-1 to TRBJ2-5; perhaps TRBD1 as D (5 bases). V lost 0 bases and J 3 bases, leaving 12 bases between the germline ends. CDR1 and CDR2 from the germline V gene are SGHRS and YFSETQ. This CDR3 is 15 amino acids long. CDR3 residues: CASSLVSGKEETQYF. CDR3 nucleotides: TGCGCCAGCAGCTTGGTTTCAGGGAAGGAAGAGACCCAGTACTTC.

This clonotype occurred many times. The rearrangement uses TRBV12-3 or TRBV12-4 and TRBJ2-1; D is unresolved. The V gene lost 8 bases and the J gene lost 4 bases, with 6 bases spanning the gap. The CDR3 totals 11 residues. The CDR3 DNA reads TGTGCCAGCCGTTATTACAATGAGCAGTTCTTC. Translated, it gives CASRYYNEQFF.

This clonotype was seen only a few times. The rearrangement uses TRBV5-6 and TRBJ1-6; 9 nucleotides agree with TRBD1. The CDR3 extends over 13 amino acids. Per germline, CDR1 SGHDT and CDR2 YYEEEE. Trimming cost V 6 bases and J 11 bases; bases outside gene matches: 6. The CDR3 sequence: CASTDRGIPPLHF. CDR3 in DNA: TGTGCCAGCACGGACAGGGGAATACCACCCCTCCACTTT.

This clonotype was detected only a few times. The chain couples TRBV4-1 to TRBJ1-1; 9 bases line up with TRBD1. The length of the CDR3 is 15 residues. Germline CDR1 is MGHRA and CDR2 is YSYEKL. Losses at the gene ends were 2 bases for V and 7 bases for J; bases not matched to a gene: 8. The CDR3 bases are TGCGCCAGCAGCCAAAAACCGGGACAGGGCAATGAAGCTTTCTTT. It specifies CASSQKPGQGNEAFF.

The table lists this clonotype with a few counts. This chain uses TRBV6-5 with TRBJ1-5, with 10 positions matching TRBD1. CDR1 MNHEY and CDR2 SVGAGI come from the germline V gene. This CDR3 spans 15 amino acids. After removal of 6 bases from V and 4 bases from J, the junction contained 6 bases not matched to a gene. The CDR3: CASRADRGRNQPQHF. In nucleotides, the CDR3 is TGTGCCAGCAGAGCTGACAGGGGGCGTAATCAGCCCCAGCATTTT.

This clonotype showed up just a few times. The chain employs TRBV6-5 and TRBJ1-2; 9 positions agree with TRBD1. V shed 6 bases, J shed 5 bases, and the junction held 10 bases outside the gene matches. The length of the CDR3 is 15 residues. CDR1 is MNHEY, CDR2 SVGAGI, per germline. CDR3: CASSTTSTGGYGYTF. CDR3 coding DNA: TGTGCCAGCAGCACGACTTCGACAGGGGGGTATGGCTACACCTTC.

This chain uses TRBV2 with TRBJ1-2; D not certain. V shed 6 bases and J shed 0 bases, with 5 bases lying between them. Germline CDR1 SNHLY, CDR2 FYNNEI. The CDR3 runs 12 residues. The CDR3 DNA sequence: TGTGCCAGCAGAGCCGCTAACTATGGCTACACCTTC. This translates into CASRAANYGYTF.

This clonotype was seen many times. Here the CDR3 DNA reads TGCAGCGCCCAGGGGGGGTCCTACAATGAGCAGTTCTTC. Its translation: CSAQGGSYNEQFF. The rearrangement links TRBV29-1 to TRBJ2-1; D may correspond to TRBD1 or TRBD2 (7 bases each). Per germline, CDR1 SQVTM and CDR2 ANQGSEA. V shed 7 bases and J shed 1 base, with 11 bases lying between them. The CDR3 contains 13 residues.

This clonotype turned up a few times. The CDR3: CSPIRSNQPQHF. CDR3 sequence (DNA): TGCAGTCCTATCCGTAGCAATCAGCCCCAGCATTTT. The chain has TRBV20-1 and TRBJ1-5; D is undetermined. CDR3 size: 12 residues. V gave up 8 bases and J gave up 0 bases, with 8 bases separating them. CDR1 and CDR2 from the germline V gene are DFQATT and SNEGSKA (reference sequence).

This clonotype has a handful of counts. CDR3 sequence reads: CASSFLGGQDEKLFF. Here the CDR3 DNA reads TGTGCCAGCAGCTTTTTGGGGGGGCAGGATGAAAAACTGTTTTTT. The chain recombines TRBV5-4 with TRBJ1-4; a possible D gene is TRBD1 (6 bases). The CDR3 length is 15 residues. Germline-derived CDR1 and CDR2 are SGHNT and YYREEE (reference sequence). V lost 2 bases and J 6 bases, leaving 14 bases between the germline ends. Filled out from reference TRBV5-4 and TRBJ1-4, the complete variable domain reads ETGVTQSPTHLIKTRGQQVTLRCSSQSGHNTVSWYQQALGQGPQFIFQYYREEENGRGNFPPRFSGLQFPNYSSELNVNALELDDSALYLCASSFLGGQDEKLFFGSGTQLSVL.

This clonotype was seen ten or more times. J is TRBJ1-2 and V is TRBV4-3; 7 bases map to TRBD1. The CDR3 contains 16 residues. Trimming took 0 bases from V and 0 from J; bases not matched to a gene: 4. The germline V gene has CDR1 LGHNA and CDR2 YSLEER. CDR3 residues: CASSQDRGATNYGYTF. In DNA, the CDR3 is TGCGCCAGCAGCCAAGACAGGGGGGCGACTAACTATGGCTACACCTTC.

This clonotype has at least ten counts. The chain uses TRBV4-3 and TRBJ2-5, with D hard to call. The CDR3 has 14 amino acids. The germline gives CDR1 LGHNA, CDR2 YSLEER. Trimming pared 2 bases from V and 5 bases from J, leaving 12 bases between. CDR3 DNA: TGCGCCAGCAGCCAATCGTTCGGTCTGGAGACCCAGTACTTC. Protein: CASSQSFGLETQYF.

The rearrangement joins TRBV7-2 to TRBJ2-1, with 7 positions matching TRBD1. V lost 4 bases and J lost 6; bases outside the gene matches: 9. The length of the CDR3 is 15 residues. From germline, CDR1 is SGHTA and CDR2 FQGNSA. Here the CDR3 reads CASSSRTGHPNEQFF. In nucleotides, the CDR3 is TGTGCCAGCAGCTCCAGGACAGGACATCCCAATGAGCAGTTCTTC.

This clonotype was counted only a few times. The CDR3 is CAGRTYGTAFSGNTIYF. CDR3 nucleotide sequence: TGTGCTGGCAGAACCTACGGGACAGCCTTCTCTGGAAACACCATATATTTT. The chain couples TRBV6-5 to TRBJ1-3; TRBD1 matches 7 bases. The CDR3 is 17 residues long. Germline V gene sequence: CDR1 MNHEY, CDR2 SVGAGI.